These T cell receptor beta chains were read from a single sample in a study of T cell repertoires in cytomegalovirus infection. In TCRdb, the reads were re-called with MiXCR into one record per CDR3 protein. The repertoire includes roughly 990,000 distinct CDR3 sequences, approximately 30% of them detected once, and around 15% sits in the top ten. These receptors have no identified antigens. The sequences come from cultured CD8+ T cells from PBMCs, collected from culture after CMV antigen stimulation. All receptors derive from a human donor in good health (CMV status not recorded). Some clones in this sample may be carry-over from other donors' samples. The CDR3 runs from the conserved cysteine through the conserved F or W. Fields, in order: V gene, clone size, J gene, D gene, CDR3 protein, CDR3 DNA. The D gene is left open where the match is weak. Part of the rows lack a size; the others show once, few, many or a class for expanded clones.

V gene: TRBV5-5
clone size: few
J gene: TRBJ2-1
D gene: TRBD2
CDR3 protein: CASSPLGRGGSDEQFF
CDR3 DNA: TGTGCCAGCAGCCCCCTCGGGCGGGGGGGCAGTGATGAGCAGTTCTTC

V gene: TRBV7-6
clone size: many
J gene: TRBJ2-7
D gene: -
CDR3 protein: CASSLGRGPHYEQYF
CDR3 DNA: TGTGCCAGCAGCTTAGGAAGGGGCCCACACTACGAGCAGTACTTC

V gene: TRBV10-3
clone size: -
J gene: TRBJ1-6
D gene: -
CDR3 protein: CAISERGALHTLYSPLHF
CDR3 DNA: TGTGCCATCAGTGAACGGGGGGCCCTTCATACACTTTATTCACCCCTCCACTTT

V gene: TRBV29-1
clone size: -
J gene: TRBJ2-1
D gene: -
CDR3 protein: CSVRGGQVNEQFF
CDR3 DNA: TGCAGCGTTCGGGGGGGACAGGTAAATGAGCAGTTCTTC

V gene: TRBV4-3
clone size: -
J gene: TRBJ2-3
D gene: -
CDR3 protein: CASSQDLTTQDTQYF
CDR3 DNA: TGCGCCAGCAGCCAAGATCTAACTACACAAGATACGCAGTATTTT

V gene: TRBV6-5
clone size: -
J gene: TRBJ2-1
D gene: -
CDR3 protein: CASRYGGINEQFF
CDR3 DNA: TGTGCCAGCAGGTACGGGGGAATCAATGAGCAGTTCTTC

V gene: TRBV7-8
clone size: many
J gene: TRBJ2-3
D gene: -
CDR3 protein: CASSPDSISDTQYF
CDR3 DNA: TGTGCCAGCAGCCCAGACAGTATTTCAGATACGCAGTATTTT

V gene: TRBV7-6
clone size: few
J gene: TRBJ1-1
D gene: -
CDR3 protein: CASSLAGAREAFF
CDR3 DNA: TGTGCCAGCAGCTTAGCGGGGGCCAGAGAAGCTTTCTTT

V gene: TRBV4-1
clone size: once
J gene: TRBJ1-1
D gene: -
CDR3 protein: CANSQDILGRGLPEAFF
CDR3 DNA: TGCGCCAACAGCCAAGATATATTAGGACGGGGGTTACCTGAAGCTTTCTTT

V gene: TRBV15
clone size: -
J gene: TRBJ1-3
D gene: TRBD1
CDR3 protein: CATSSPGTGLIGNTIYF
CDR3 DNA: TGTGCCACCAGCAGTCCCGGGACAGGGCTAATCGGAAACACCATATATTTT

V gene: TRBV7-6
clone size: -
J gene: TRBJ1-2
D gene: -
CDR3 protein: CVSRSTVTSDYGYTF
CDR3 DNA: TGTGTCAGCAGGTCTACAGTAACCTCAGACTATGGCTACACCTTC

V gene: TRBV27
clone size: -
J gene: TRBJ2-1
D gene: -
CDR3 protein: CASMELPSDEQFF
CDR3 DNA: TGTGCCAGCATGGAATTGCCTTCGGATGAGCAGTTCTTC

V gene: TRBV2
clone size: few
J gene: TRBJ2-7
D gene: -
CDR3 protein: CASSEGDSYEQYF
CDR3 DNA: TGTGCCAGCAGTGAAGGTGATTCCTACGAGCAGTACTTC

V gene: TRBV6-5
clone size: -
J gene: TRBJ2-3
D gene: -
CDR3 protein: CAVKSTDTQYF
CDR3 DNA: TGTGCCGTGAAGAGCACAGATACGCAGTATTTT

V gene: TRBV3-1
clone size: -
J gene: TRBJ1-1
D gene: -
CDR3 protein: CASSQDAGFPNTEAFF
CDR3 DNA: TGTGCCAGCAGCCAAGATGCGGGTTTTCCAAACACTGAAGCTTTCTTT

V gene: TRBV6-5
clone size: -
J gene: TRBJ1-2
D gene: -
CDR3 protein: CASSANQDQFHGYTF
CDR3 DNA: TGTGCCAGCAGCGCGAACCAGGACCAGTTCCATGGCTACACCTTC

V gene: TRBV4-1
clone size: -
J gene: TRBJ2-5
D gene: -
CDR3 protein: CASSQGPRGETQYF
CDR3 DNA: TGCGCCAGCAGCCAAGGTCCCCGAGGGGAGACCCAGTACTTC

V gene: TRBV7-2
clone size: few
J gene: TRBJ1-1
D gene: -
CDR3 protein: CASRQAGTRGTEAFF
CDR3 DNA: TGTGCCAGCAGACAAGCCGGGACACGGGGGACTGAAGCTTTCTTT

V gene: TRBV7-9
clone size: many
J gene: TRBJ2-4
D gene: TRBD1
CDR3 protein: CASSSGTGGAQNIQYF
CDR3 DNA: TGTGCCAGCAGCTCCGGGACAGGGGGTGCCCAAAACATTCAGTACTTC

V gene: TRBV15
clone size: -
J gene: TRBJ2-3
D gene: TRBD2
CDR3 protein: CAVSGATDTQYF
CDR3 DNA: TGTGCCGTCAGCGGGGCCACAGATACGCAGTATTTT

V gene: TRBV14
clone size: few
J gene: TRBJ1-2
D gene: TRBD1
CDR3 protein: CASSQGQGADYGYTF
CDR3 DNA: TGTGCCAGCAGCCAGGGACAGGGGGCCGACTATGGCTACACCTTC

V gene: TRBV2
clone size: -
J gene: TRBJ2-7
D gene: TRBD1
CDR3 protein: CASSEGTGLDEQYF
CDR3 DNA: TGTGCCAGCAGTGAAGGGACAGGGCTCGACGAGCAGTACTTC